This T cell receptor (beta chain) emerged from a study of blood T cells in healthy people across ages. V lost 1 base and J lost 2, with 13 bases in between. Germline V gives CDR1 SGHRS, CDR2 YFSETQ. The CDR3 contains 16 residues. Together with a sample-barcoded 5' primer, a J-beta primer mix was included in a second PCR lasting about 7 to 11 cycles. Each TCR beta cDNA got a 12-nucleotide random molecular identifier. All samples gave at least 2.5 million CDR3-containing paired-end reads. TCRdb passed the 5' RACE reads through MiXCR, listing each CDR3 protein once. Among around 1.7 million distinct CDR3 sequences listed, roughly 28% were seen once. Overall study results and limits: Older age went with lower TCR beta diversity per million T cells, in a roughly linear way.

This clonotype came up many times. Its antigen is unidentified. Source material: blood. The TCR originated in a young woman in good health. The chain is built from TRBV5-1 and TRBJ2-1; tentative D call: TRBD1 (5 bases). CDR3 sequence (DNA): TGCGCCAGCAGCTTGACGTCAGGGCGCACCTACAATGAGCAGTTCTTC. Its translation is CASSLTSGRTYNEQFF.